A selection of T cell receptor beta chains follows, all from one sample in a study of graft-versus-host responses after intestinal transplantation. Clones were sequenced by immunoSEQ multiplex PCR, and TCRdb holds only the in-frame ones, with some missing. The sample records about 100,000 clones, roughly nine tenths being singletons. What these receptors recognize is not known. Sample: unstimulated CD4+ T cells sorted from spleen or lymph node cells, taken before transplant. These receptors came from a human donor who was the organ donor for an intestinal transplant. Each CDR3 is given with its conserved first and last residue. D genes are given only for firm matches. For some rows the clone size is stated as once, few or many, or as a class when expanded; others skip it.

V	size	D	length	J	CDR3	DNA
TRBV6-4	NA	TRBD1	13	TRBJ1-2	CASSQTGDYGYTF	TGTGCCAGCAGCCAAACAGGGGATTATGGCTACACCTTC
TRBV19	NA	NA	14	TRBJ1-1	CASSIPRVNTEAFF	TGTGCCAGTAGTATCCCCAGGGTAAATACTGAAGCTTTCTTT
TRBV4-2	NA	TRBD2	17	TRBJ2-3	CASSLGGGTSYLDTQYF	TGTGCCAGCAGCCTCGGTGGTGGGACTAGCTATTTGGATACGCAGTATTTT
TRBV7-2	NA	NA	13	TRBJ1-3	CASSLDRGNTIYF	TGTGCCAGCAGCTTAGACAGGGGAAACACCATATATTTT
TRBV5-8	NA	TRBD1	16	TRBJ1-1	CASRQRQGTRGTEAFF	TGTGCCAGCAGGCAGAGACAGGGGACTCGGGGCACTGAAGCTTTCTTT
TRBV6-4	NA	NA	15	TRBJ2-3	CASSGSGRGTDTQYF	TGTGCCAGCAGTGGCTCCGGCAGGGGAACAGATACGCAGTATTTT
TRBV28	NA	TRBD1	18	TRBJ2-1	CASSLDRGRFSSYNEQFF	TGTGCCAGCAGTTTAGACAGGGGGCGGTTCAGCTCCTACAATGAGCAGTTCTTC
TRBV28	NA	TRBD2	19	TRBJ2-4	CASSLSAGGFLLAKNIQYF	TGTGCCAGCAGTTTATCTGCGGGGGGATTTCTTTTAGCCAAAAACATTCAGTACTTC
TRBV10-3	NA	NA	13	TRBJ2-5	CAISETGLETQYF	TGTGCCATCAGTGAAACAGGGTTGGAGACCCAGTACTTC
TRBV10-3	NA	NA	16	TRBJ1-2	CAISDIEKGYLYGYTF	TGTGCCATCAGTGATATTGAGAAGGGCTACCTATATGGCTACACCTTC
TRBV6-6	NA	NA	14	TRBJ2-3	CASTEDRGPDTQYF	TGTGCCAGCACCGAGGACCGGGGTCCAGATACGCAGTATTTT
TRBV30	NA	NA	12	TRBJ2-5	CAWSTRQETQYF	TGTGCCTGGAGCACCAGGCAAGAGACCCAGTACTTC
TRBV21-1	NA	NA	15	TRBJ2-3	CASSMNYPWADTQYF	TGTGCCAGCAGCATGAACTACCCCTGGGCAGATACGCAGTATTTT
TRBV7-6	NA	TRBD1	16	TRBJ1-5	CASSSEGTGFNQPQHF	TGTGCCAGCAGCTCCGAGGGGACAGGCTTTAATCAGCCCCAGCATTTT
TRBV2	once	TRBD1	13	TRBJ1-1	CASAGQANTEAFF	TGTGCCAGCGCAGGACAGGCGAACACTGAAGCTTTCTTT
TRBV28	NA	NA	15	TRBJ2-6	CASRVGGPGANVLTF	TGTGCCAGCAGAGTAGGGGGACCTGGGGCCAACGTCCTGACTTTC
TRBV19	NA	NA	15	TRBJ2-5	CASSRGGVIQETQYF	TGTGCCAGTAGTAGGGGCGGTGTTATCCAAGAGACCCAGTACTTC
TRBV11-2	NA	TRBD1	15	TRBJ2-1	CASSLAMTGSNEQFF	TGTGCCAGCAGCTTAGCTATGACAGGGAGCAATGAGCAGTTCTTC
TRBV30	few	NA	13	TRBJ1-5	CAWSGGGNQPQHF	TGTGCCTGGAGTGGGGGAGGGAATCAGCCCCAGCATTTT
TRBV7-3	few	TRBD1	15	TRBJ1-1	CASSRTGGGANEAFF	TGTGCCAGCAGCCGGACAGGGGGCGGGGCGAATGAAGCTTTCTTT
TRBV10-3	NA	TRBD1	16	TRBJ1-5	CAISESGTGDNQPQHF	TGTGCCATCAGTGAGTCAGGGACAGGGGATAATCAGCCCCAGCATTTT
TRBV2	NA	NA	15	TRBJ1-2	CASSATGGSDYGYTF	TGTGCCAGCAGTGCTACAGGAGGGTCCGACTATGGCTACACCTTC
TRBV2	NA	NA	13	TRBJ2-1	CASDTYSYNEQFF	TGTGCCAGCGACACCTACTCCTACAATGAGCAGTTCTTC
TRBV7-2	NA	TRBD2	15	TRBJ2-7	CASSLAGNLLYEQYF	TGTGCCAGCAGTCTAGCGGGGAACCTCTTATACGAGCAGTACTTC
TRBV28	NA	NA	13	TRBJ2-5	CASNPQLQETQYF	TGTGCCAGCAATCCCCAGCTCCAAGAGACCCAGTACTTC
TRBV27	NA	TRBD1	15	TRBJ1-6	CASSLTQGLGSPLHF	TGTGCCAGCAGTTTAACACAGGGGTTGGGTTCACCCCTCCACTTT
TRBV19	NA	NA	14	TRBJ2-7	CASSIEGGAYEQYF	TGTGCCAGTAGTATAGAAGGCGGAGCCTACGAGCAGTACTTC
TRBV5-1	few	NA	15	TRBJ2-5	CASSSYPGDQETQYF	TGCGCCAGCAGCTCCTACCCAGGGGACCAAGAGACCCAGTACTTC
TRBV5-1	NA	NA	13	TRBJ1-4	CASRTRGNEKLFF	TGCGCCAGCCGGACAAGGGGTAATGAAAAACTGTTTTTT
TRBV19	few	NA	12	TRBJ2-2	CASSILTGELFF	TGTGCCAGTAGTATCCTTACCGGGGAGCTGTTTTTT
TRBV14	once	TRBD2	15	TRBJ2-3	CASSHYGLAIDTQYF	TGTGCCAGCAGCCATTATGGACTAGCAATAGATACGCAGTATTTT
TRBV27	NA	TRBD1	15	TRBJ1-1	CASSRDSPMNTEAFF	TGTGCCAGCAGCCGGGACAGCCCCATGAACACTGAAGCTTTCTTT
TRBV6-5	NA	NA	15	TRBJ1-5	CASSYSQALGQPQHF	TGTGCCAGCAGTTACTCTCAGGCCCTCGGGCAGCCCCAGCATTTT
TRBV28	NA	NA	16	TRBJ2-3	CASSPRRGLLSDTQYF	TGTGCCAGCAGTCCCCGACGGGGCCTATTATCAGATACGCAGTATTTT
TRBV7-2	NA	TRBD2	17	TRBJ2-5	CASSQFLSGGAGETQYF	TGTGCCAGCAGCCAATTTCTTAGCGGGGGGGCTGGAGAGACCCAGTACTTC
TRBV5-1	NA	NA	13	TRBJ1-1	CASSRTDNTEAFF	TGCGCCAGCTCTAGGACAGACAACACTGAAGCTTTCTTT
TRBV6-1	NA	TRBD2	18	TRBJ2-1	CASSEALLAGTLYNEQFF	TGTGCCAGCAGTGAAGCCCTGCTAGCGGGGACCCTCTACAATGAGCAGTTCTTC
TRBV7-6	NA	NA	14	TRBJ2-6	CASSLEAGANVLTF	TGTGCCAGCAGCTTAGAGGCGGGGGCCAACGTCCTGACTTTC
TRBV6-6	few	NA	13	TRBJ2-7	CATAPSYSYEQYF	TGTGCCACGGCCCCCTCGTACTCCTACGAGCAGTACTTC
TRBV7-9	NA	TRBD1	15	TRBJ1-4	CASSSTGQQNEKLFF	TGTGCCAGCAGCTCCACGGGACAGCAAAATGAAAAACTGTTTTTT
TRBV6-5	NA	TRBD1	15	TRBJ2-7	CASRGWGQGDHEQYF	TGTGCCAGCAGAGGATGGGGACAGGGGGACCACGAGCAGTACTTC
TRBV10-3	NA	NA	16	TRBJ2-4	CAISEDRELAKNIQYF	TGTGCCATCAGTGAGGACCGGGAATTAGCCAAAAACATTCAGTACTTC
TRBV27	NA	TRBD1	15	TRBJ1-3	CASRRQGEGGGTIYF	TGTGCCAGCAGAAGACAGGGGGAGGGGGGGGGCACCATATATTTT
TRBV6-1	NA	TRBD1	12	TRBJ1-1	CASTDDRVKAFF	TGTGCCAGCACCGACGACAGGGTGAAAGCTTTCTTT
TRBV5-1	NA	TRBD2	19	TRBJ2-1	CASSPGTSGGPSSYNEQFF	TGCGCCAGCAGTCCGGGTACTAGCGGGGGGCCTAGCTCCTACAATGAGCAGTTCTTC
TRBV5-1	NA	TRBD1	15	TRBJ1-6	CASSLIWGQTSPLHF	TGCGCCAGCAGCTTAATATGGGGACAGACCTCACCCCTCCACTTT
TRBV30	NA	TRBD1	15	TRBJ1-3	CAWSQDRGQRNTIYF	TGTGCCTGGAGTCAGGACAGGGGCCAGCGAAACACCATATATTTT
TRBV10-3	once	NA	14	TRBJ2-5	CAIRQGFGQETQYF	TGTGCCATCAGACAGGGTTTCGGCCAAGAGACCCAGTACTTC
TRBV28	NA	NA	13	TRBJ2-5	CASSRINRDDWHF	TGTGCCAGCAGTAGAATAAACAGGGACGACTGGCACTTC
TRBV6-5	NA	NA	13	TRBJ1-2	CASSYSGLAGYTF	TGTGCCAGCAGTTACAGTGGGCTTGCCGGCTACACCTTC
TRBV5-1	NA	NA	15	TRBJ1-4	CASSQGTATNEKLFF	TGCGCCAGCAGTCAGGGTACCGCAACTAATGAAAAACTGTTTTTT
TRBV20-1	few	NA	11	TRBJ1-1	CSATIGHEAFF	TGCAGTGCTACTATCGGGCATGAAGCTTTCTTT
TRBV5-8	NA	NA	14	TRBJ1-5	CASSSRDSNQPQHF	TGTGCCAGCAGCTCCCGGGACAGCAATCAGCCCCAGCATTTT
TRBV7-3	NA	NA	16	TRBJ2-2	CASSLSRRENTGELFF	TGTGCCAGCAGCTTGAGCCGCAGGGAAAACACCGGGGAGCTGTTTTTT
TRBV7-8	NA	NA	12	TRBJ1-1	CASSLVNGEAFF	TGTGCCAGCAGCTTAGTTAACGGAGAAGCTTTCTTT
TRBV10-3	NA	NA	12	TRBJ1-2	CAISGGGVGYTF	TGTGCCATCAGTGGCGGGGGGGTTGGCTACACCTTC
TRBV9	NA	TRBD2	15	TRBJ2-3	CASSVGAGGPDTQYF	TGTGCCAGCAGCGTAGGAGCGGGGGGGCCAGATACGCAGTATTTT